This passage covers 10 T cell receptor beta chains from one sample sequenced in a study of OX40 agonist ivuxolimab in advanced cancers. Sequencing used immunoSEQ multiplex PCR; TCRdb keeps in-frame clones, though not all of them. The sample consists of 70,000 or so clones, approximately 80% of them appearing once. The starting material was CD4+ or CD8+ T cells sorted from blood, obtained in a trial of the OX40 agonist ivuxolimab. Source of these receptors: an adult with an advanced solid tumor such as melanoma, head and neck, liver or kidney cancer.

This sequence joins TRBV5-1 and TRBJ2-7, with D possibly being TRBD1 or TRBD2 (6 bases each). This CDR3 has 14 amino acids. CDR1 is SGHRS and CDR2 is YFSETQ in the germline V gene. V was shortened by 5 bases and J by 3 bases, with 15 bases between the two germline ends. The CDR3: CASRGGDLDYEQYF. CDR3 nucleotides: TGCGCCAGCAGGGGGGGCGACCTAGACTACGAGCAGTACTTC.

The chain joins TRBV5-1 to TRBJ2-7, with D perhaps TRBD2 (5 bases). CDR3 size: 20 residues. V lost 4 bases to trimming and J lost 0 bases, with 29 bases between them. Germline V gives CDR1 SGHRS, CDR2 YFSETQ. The CDR3 sequence: CASSTDPLWGTRLPSYEQYF. In nucleotides, the CDR3 is TGCGCCAGCAGCACGGACCCTCTATGGGGAACTAGGTTGCCCTCCTACGAGCAGTACTTC.

The V gene is TRBV10-2, the J gene TRBJ2-7; 7 bases match TRBD1. Germline values: CDR1 WSHSY, CDR2 SAAADI. The CDR3 is made up of 15 amino acids. The V and J ends lost 8 bases and 2 bases, in that order; junction bases with no gene match: 12. The CDR3 sequence is CASGSGQNLAYEQYF. The CDR3 DNA is TGCGCCAGCGGTTCGGGACAGAATCTTGCCTACGAGCAGTACTTC.

The genes are TRBV5-4 and TRBJ2-3; a weak D match, TRBD2 (6 bases). There are 14 residues in the CDR3. The ends were cut back, 4 bases at V and 4 bases at J, with 13 bases in the middle. The germline V gene has CDR1 SGHNT and CDR2 YYREEE (reference sequence). This chain's CDR3 is CASSPPTRSDTQYF. CDR3 nucleotides: TGTGCCAGCAGCCCCCCGACTAGATCAGATACGCAGTATTTT.

The rearrangement uses TRBV29-1 and TRBJ1-2; D may be TRBD1 (5 bases). CDR1 and CDR2 from the germline V gene are SQVTM and ANQGSEA. The CDR3 sequence is 12 residues long. Trimming took off 5 bases at V and 2 bases at J, with 9 bases between the two ends. The CDR3 DNA reads as TGCAGCGTTAGCAACAGGAACTATGGCTACACCTTC. Encoded protein: CSVSNRNYGYTF. The full variable domain, its missing parts supplied by reference TRBV29-1 and TRBJ1-2, is SAVISQKPSRDICQRGTSLTIQCQVDSQVTMMFWYRQQPGQSLTLIATANQGSEATYESGFVIDKFPISRPNLTFSTLTVSNMSPEDSSIYLCSVSNRNYGYTFGSGTRLTVV.

The V and J genes are TRBV28 and TRBJ2-2, with a weak D call TRBD2 (5 bases). V gave up 2 bases and J gave up 3 bases, with 10 bases separating them. The CDR3 extends over 15 amino acids. Looked up from germline, CDR1 is MDHEN and CDR2 is SYDVKM. CDR3 sequence reads: CASSLLGRDTGELFF. In nucleotides, the CDR3 is TGTGCCAGCAGTTTACTAGGGCGGGACACCGGGGAGCTGTTTTTT.

Of note for this clone: One end of the junction fails to match germline, which may point to a read error. This chain connects TRBV9 to TRBJ2-1; D may be TRBD2 (5 bases). Germline V CDR1 and CDR2: SGDLS, YYNGEE. The CDR3 is 14 amino acids. In nucleotides, the CDR3 is TGTGCCAGCAGCGAGTCTAGCTCCTTCAATGAGCAGTTCTTC. Translating it yields CASSESSSFNEQFF.

In this sample, this clone turned up a few times. The CDR3 spells CAISDRGYEQYF. CDR3 bases: TGTGCCATCAGTGACAGGGGCTACGAGCAGTACTTC. The V call is TRBV10-3, the J call TRBJ2-7; maybe TRBD1 (6 bases). In germline, CDR1 is ENHRY, CDR2 SYGVKD. The CDR3 contains 12 residues. Trimming stripped 3 bases from V and 3 bases from J, with 6 bases between.

The chain combines TRBV9 with TRBJ2-3; D ambiguous. V was shortened by 1 base and J by 2 bases, with 5 bases between the two germline ends. Looked up from germline, CDR1 is SGDLS and CDR2 is YYNGEE. CDR3 length: 13 amino acids. This chain's CDR3 is CASSVWNTDTQYF. Written as DNA, the CDR3 is TGTGCCAGCAGCGTATGGAACACAGATACGCAGTATTTT.

This chain connects TRBV6-1 to TRBJ2-7; 12 bases align to TRBD2. Losses at the gene ends were 4 bases for V and 7 bases for J; bases not matched to a gene: 5. The V gene's germline CDR1 is MNHNS and CDR2 SASEGT. This CDR3 region has 14 residues. This CDR3 is CASSGLAGASEQYF. For the CDR3, the DNA is TGTGCCAGCAGTGGACTAGCGGGAGCTAGTGAGCAGTACTTC.